The 4 T cell receptor beta chains presented below share a single source sample, sequenced in a study of vaccination effects on CD4 cells after COVID-19. The ViraFEST assay expanded antigen-specific CD4+ T cells with viral peptide pools before sequencing. Culturing for around eleven days preceded CD4+ T cell isolation. Nucleocapsid antibody tests were negative, and the vaccine recipients had no prior SARS-CoV-2 infection. Sequenced by immunoSEQ multiplex PCR; TCRdb stores in-frame clones only, minus some. In the table there are 30,000 to 45,000 clones, around 70% of which are singletons. These receptors have no known antigen. The specimen was CD4+ T cells from PBMCs cultured with SARS-CoV-2 spike peptides, collected before COVID-19 vaccination. The source of these receptors is a human donor who received a COVID-19 vaccine.

In its sample, this clone was seen once. CDR3 in amino acids: CAWSGLWGGTEAFF. The CDR3 coding sequence is TGTGCCTGGAGTGGGCTATGGGGGGGCACTGAAGCTTTCTTT. The chain links TRBV30 to TRBJ1-1; TRBD1 is a possible D gene (5 bases). This CDR3 is 14 amino acids long. With 1 base removed from V and 4 bases from J, the gap between germline ends came to 13 bases. The V gene's germline CDR1 is GTSNPN and CDR2 SVGIG (reference sequence).

The CDR3 loop is CASRGRVRGTEAFF. The CDR3 nucleotides read TGTGCCAGCAGGGGCAGGGTGAGAGGCACTGAAGCTTTCTTT. V is TRBV27 and J is TRBJ1-1; maybe TRBD1 (5 bases). The CDR3 covers 14 residues. In germline, CDR1 is MNHEY, CDR2 SMNVEV (reference sequence). Trimming shortened V by 6 bases and J by 4 bases, and 15 bases separated the two germline ends.

The CDR3, as DNA: TGTGCCAGCACCGGAAGGGCAGGGGCCGGGGAGCTGTTTTTT. Translation: CASTGRAGAGELFF. This chain uses TRBV6-5 with TRBJ2-2, with a weak D call TRBD1 (6 bases). The CDR3 is 14 amino acids. Trimming pared 7 bases from V and 6 bases from J, leaving 15 bases between. CDR1 and CDR2 (germline): MNHEY, SVGAGI.

The CDR3 DNA is TGTGCCAGCAGTTTAACGGCTAGCACAGATACGCAGTATTTT. The encoded protein is CASSLTASTDTQYF. This sequence joins TRBV28 and TRBJ2-3; D not certain. Germline V CDR1 and CDR2: MDHEN, SYDVKM. The CDR3 covers 14 residues. V was cut by 2 bases and J by 0 bases, with 6 bases left in between.